This T cell receptor beta chain was captured in a study of molecular identifiers for immune sequencing clone quantification. General observations from the study: Clone sizes could be underestimated for highly expanded clones when identical TCR molecules share a barcode. Clones above 20 RNA copies contained over 99% of effector molecules and under 1% of naive molecules.

Bulk TCR library preparation followed previously described methods with listed TCR primers. TCRdb passed the PCR reads through MiXCR, listing each CDR3 protein once. The table shows approximately 590,000 distinct CDR3 sequences, with 25% occurring only once. Note on this clonotype: Its antigen is undetermined. An end of the junction differs from the germline gene, which may be a read error.

Germline CDR1 and CDR2: DFQATT and SNEGSKA (reference sequence). This CDR3 is 16 amino acids long. Input for naive CD8 libraries was roughly 19,000 to 1,100,000 sorted cells; the RNA fraction used was 10%, 30% or 50%. V and J are TRBV20-1 and TRBJ2-7, with D possibly being TRBD2 (6 bases). The sample comprised naive CD8+ T cells from blood, with Jurkat cell RNA spiked in. The subset here: FACS-sorted CD8+CD4-CCR7+CD45RA+ naive T cells. The receptor was isolated from a human donor in good health. Some libraries in this study had Jurkat cell RNA spiked in. The CDR3 loop is CSARDRRAHSSYEPYF. In DNA, the CDR3 is TGCAGTGCTAGAGATAGGAGGGCCCACAGCTCCTACGAGCCGTACTTC.